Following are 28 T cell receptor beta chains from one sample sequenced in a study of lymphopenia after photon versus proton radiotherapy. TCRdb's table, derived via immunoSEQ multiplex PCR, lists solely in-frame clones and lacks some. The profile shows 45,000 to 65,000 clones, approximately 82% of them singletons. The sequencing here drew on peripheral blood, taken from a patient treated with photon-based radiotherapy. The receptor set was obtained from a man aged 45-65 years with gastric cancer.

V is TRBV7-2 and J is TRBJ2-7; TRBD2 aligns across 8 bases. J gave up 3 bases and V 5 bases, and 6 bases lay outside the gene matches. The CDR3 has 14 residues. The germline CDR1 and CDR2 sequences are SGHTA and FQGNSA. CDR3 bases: TGTGCCAGCAGCGCAAGCGGGAGTAACTACGAGCAGTACTTC. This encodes CASSASGSNYEQYF.

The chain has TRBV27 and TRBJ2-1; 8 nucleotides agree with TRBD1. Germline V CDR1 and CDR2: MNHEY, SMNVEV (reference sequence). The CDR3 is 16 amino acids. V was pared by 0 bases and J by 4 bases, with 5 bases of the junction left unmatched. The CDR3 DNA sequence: TGTGCCAGCAGTTTATCTCCGAGACAGGGGTACAATGAGCAGTTCTTC. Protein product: CASSLSPRQGYNEQFF.

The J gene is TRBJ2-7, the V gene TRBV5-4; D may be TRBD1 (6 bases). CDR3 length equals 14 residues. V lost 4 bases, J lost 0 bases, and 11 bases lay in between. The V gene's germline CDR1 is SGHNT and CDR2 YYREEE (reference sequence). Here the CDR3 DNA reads TGTGCCAGCAGCCATGGGGACAACTCCTACGAGCAGTACTTC. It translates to CASSHGDNSYEQYF.

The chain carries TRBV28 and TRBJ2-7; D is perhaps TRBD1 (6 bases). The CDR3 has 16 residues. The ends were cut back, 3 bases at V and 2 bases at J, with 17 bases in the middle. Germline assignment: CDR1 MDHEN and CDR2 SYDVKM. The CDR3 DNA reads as TGTGCCAGCAGTTTCCCCATGACAGGTACTACCTACGAGCAGTACTTC. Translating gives CASSFPMTGTTYEQYF.

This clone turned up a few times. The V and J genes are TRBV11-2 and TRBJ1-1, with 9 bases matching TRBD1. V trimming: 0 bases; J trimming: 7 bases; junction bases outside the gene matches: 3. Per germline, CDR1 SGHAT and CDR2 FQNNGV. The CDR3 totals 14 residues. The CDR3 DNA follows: TGTGCCAGCAGCTTAGAGGGGACAGGGTTTGAAGCTTTCTTT. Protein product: CASSLEGTGFEAFF. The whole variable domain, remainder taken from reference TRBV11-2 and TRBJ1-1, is EAGVAQSPRYKIIEKRQSVAFWCNPISGHATLYWYQQILGQGPKLLIQFQNNGVVDDSQLPKDRFSAERLKGVDSTLKIQPAKLEDSAVYLCASSLEGTGFEAFFGQGTRLTVV.

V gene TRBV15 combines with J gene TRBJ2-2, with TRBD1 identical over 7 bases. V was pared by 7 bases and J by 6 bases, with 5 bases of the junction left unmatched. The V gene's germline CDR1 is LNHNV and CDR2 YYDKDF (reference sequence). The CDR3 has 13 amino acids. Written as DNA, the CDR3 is TGTGCCACCACACAGGGGTATTCCGGGGAGCTGTTTTTT. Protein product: CATTQGYSGELFF.

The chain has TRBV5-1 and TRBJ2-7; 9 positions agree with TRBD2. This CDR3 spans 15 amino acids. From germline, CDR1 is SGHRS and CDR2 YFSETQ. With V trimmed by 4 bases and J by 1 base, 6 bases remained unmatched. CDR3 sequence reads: CASSIRLAASYEQYF. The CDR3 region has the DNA TGCGCCAGCAGCATAAGACTAGCGGCTTCCTACGAGCAGTACTTC. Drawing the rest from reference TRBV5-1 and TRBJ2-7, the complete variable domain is KAGVTQTPRYLIKTRGQQVTLSCSPISGHRSVSWYQQTPGQGLQFLFEYFSETQRNKGNFPGRFSGRQFSNSRSEMNVSTLELGDSALYLCASSIRLAASYEQYFGPGTRLTVT.

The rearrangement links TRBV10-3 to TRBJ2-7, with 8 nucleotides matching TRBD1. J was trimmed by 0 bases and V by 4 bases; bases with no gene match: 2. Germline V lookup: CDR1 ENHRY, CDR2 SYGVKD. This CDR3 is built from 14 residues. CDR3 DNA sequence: TGTGCCATCAGTGCGGACAGGGTCTCCTACGAGCAGTACTTC. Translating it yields CAISADRVSYEQYF.

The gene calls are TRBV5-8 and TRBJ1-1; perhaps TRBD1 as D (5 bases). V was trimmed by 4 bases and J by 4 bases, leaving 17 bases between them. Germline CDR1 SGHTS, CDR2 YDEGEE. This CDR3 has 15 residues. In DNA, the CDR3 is TGTGCCAGCAGCGTTGGGAAGGGGATTACCACTGAAGCTTTCTTT. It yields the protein CASSVGKGITTEAFF.

CDR3 loop: CAISVGDIKTVYTQYF. In DNA, the CDR3 is TGTGCCATCAGTGTGGGCGACATAAAAACGGTATATACGCAGTATTTT. The chain is built from TRBV10-3 and TRBJ2-3; unclear D gene. The CDR3 runs 16 residues. Germline V CDR1 and CDR2: ENHRY, SYGVKD. Trimming left V 4 bases short and J 7 bases short, with 21 bases between.

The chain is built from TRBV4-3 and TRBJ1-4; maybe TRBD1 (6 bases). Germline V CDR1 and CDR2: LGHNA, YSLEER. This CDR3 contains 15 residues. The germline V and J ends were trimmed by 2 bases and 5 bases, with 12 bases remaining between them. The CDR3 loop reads CASSQPGHQNEKLFF. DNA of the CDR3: TGCGCCAGCAGCCAACCGGGACACCAAAATGAAAAACTGTTTTTT.

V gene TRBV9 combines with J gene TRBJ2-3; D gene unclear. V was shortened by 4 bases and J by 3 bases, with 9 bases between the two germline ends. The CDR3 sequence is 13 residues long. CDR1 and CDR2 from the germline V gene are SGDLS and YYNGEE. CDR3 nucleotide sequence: TGTGCCAGCAGCCTGGGCCTGACAGATACGCAGTATTTT. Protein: CASSLGLTDTQYF.

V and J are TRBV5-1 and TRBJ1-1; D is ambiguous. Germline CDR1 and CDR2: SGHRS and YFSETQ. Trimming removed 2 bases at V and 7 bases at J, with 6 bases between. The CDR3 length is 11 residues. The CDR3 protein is CASSFPGEAFF. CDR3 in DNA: TGCGCCAGCAGCTTCCCGGGTGAAGCTTTCTTT. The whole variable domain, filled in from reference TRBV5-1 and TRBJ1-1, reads KAGVTQTPRYLIKTRGQQVTLSCSPISGHRSVSWYQQTPGQGLQFLFEYFSETQRNKGNFPGRFSGRQFSNSRSEMNVSTLELGDSALYLCASSFPGEAFFGQGTRLTVV.

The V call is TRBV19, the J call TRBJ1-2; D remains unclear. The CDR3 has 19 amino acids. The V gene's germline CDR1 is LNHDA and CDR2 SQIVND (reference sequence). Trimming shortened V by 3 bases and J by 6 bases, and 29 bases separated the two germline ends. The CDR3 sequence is CASSMASRQRPKLRDGYTF. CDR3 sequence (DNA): TGTGCCAGTAGTATGGCCTCCCGGCAGAGACCCAAGCTCCGGGATGGCTACACCTTC.

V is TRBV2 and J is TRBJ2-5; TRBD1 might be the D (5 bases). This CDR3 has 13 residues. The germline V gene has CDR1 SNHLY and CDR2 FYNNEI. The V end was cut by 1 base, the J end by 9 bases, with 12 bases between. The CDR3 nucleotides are TGTGCCAGCAGTGAAGTGGCAAGGGGCCCCCAGTACTTC. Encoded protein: CASSEVARGPQYF.

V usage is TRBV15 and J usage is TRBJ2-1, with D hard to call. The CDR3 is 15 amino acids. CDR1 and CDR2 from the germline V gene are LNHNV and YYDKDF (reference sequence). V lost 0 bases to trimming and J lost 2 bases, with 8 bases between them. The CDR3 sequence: CATSRDGPTYNEQFF. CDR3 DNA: TGTGCCACCAGCAGAGATGGGCCAACCTACAATGAGCAGTTCTTC.

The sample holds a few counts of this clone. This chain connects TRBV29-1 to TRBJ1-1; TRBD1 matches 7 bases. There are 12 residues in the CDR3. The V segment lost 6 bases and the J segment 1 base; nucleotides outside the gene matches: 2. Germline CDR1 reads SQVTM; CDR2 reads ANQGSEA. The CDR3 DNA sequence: TGCAGCGTGCGACAGGGGAACACTGAAGCTTTCTTT. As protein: CSVRQGNTEAFF.

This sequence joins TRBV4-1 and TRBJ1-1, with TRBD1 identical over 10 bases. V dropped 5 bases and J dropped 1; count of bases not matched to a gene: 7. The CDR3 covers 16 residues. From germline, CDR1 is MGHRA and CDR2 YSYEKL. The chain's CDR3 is CASSKTGGEGNTEAFF. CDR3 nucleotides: TGCGCCAGCAGCAAGACAGGGGGCGAGGGGAACACTGAAGCTTTCTTT.

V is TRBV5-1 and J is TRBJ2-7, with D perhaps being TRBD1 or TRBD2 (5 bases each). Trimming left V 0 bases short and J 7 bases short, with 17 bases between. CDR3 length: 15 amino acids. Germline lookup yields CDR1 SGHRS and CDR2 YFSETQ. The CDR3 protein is CASSLADIPSGEQYF. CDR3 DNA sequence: TGCGCCAGCAGCTTGGCGGACATCCCCTCGGGGGAGCAGTACTTC.

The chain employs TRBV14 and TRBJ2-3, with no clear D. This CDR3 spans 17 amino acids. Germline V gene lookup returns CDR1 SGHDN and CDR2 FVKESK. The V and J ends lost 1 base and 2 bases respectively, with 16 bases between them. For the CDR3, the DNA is TGTGCCAGCAGCCAAGGGATAAGTCTCGGGTACACAGATACGCAGTATTTT. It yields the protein CASSQGISLGYTDTQYF.

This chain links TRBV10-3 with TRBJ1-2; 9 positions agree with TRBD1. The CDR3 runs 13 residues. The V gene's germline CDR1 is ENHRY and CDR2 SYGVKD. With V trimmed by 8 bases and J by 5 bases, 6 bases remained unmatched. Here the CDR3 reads CAIAEGQGYGYTF. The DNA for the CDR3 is TGTGCCATCGCCGAAGGACAGGGGTATGGCTACACCTTC.

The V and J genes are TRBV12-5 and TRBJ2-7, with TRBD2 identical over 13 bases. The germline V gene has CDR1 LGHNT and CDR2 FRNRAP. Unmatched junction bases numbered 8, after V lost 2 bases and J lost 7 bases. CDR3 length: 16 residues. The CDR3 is CASGLQRLAGGREQYF. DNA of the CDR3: TGTGCTAGTGGTTTGCAGAGACTAGCGGGAGGTCGTGAGCAGTACTTC. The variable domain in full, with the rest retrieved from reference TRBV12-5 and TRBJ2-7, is DARVTQTPRHKVTEMGQEVTMRCQPILGHNTVFWYRQTMMQGLELLAYFRNRAPLDDSGMPKDRFSAEMPDATLATLKIQPSEPRDSAVYFCASGLQRLAGGREQYFGPGTRLTVT.

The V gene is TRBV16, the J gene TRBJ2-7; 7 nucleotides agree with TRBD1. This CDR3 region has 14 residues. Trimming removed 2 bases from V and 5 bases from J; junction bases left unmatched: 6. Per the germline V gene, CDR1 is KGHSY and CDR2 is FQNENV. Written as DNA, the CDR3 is TGTGCCAGCAGCCAACCGGACAGGATTCACGAGCAGTACTTC. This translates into CASSQPDRIHEQYF.

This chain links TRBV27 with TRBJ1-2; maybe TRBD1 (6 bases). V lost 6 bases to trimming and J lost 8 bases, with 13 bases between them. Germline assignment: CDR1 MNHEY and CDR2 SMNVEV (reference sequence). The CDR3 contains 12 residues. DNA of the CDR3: TGTGCCAGCAGCTTACAGGGAGAGGGCTACACCTTC. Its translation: CASSLQGEGYTF.

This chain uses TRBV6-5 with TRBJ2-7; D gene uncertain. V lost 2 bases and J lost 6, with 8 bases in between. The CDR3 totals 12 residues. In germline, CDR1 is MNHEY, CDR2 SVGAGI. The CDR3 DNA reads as TGTGCCAGCAGTTACGGGTCAGGCGAGCAGTACTTC. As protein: CASSYGSGEQYF.

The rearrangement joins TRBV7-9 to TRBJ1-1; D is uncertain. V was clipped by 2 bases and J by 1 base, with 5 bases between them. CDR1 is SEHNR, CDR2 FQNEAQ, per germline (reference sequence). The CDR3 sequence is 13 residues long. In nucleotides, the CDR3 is TGTGCCAGCAGCTTACTCACGAACACTGAAGCTTTCTTT. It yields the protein CASSLLTNTEAFF.

The CDR3 is CASSDRGKNTEAFF. CDR3 DNA sequence: TGTGCCAGCAGTGACAGGGGCAAGAACACTGAAGCTTTCTTT. The chain uses TRBV2 and TRBJ1-1, with D possibly TRBD1 on 6 matching bases. This CDR3 has 14 amino acids. V lost 3 bases, J lost 1 base, and 9 bases lay in between. Germline-derived CDR1 and CDR2 are SNHLY and FYNNEI.

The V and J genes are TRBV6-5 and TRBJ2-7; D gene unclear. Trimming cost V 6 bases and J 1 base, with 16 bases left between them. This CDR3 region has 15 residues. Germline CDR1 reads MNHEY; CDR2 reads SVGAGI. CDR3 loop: CASSLRPEASYEQYF. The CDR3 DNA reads TGTGCCAGCAGCTTACGCCCAGAGGCGTCCTACGAGCAGTACTTC.